The 24 T cell receptor beta chains presented below share a single source sample, sequenced in a study of T cells after yellow fever vaccination. TCRdb re-called the 5' RACE reads with MiXCR, one entry per CDR3 protein. Of under 300,000 distinct CDR3 sequences in the sample, 6.5% to 7.5% were seen once. This specimen was CD4+ T cells sorted from PBMCs, taken on the day of the yellow fever booster vaccination. These receptors were taken from a man aged 25 to 40 who received the YFV17D yellow fever vaccine.

This clonotype has just a few counts. The chain couples TRBV19 to TRBJ2-7; unclear D gene. CDR1 and CDR2 (germline): LNHDA, SQIVND (reference sequence). The CDR3 is 11 amino acids. V was shortened by 6 bases and J by 1 base, with 4 bases between the two germline ends. As DNA, the CDR3 is TGTGCCAGTAGGGGATCCTACGAGCAGTACTTC. Translation: CASRGSYEQYF.

This chain joins TRBV6-1 and TRBJ2-4, with D possibly TRBD1 on 5 matching bases. Per the germline V gene, CDR1 is MNHNS and CDR2 is SASEGT. This CDR3 is built from 16 residues. The V gene lost 6 bases and the J gene lost 1 base, with 16 bases spanning the gap. The CDR3 coding sequence is TGTGCCAGCAGAGGGGCAAGTACGCAGGCCAAAAACATTCAGTACTTC. Residues: CASRGASTQAKNIQYF.

The sample holds a few counts of this clonotype. The CDR3 here is CASSSFQLGLNTGELFF. The CDR3 coding sequence is TGCGCCAGCAGCTCCTTTCAGTTGGGGTTGAACACCGGGGAGCTGTTTTTT. V usage is TRBV5-1 and J usage is TRBJ2-2; D ambiguous. The CDR3 consists of 17 residues. V was shortened by 3 bases and J by 1 base, with 16 bases between the two germline ends. Germline CDR1 is SGHRS and CDR2 is YFSETQ.

This clonotype was counted only a few times. The genes are TRBV12-3 or TRBV12-4 and TRBJ2-2; D is possibly TRBD1 (5 bases). Trimming took off 7 bases at V and 2 bases at J, with 11 bases between the two ends. This CDR3 contains 14 residues. As DNA, the CDR3 is TGTGCCAGCACAGGGCCCCCTAACACCGGGGAGCTGTTTTTT. It specifies CASTGPPNTGELFF.

This clonotype was detected many times. The chain combines TRBV29-1 with TRBJ2-1; TRBD1 matches 7 bases. The V gene end was trimmed by 7 bases and the J gene end by 5 bases; junction bases not matched to a gene: 8. Germline V gives CDR1 SQVTM, CDR2 ANQGSEA. There are 13 residues in the CDR3. The CDR3 protein is CSAFTGTDNEQFF. CDR3 bases: TGCAGCGCCTTTACCGGGACAGACAATGAGCAGTTCTTC.

The V and J genes are TRBV5-6 and TRBJ2-3; D is ambiguous. Deletions cut 4 bases from V and 8 bases from J, with 17 bases between. There are 14 residues in the CDR3. Germline CDR1 is SGHDT and CDR2 is YYEEEE. The CDR3 sequence is CASSPRLVGCTQYF. CDR3 in DNA: TGTGCCAGCAGCCCCCGGTTGGTAGGCTGTACGCAGTATTTT. Using reference TRBV5-6 and TRBJ2-3 for the parts outside the CDR3, the full variable domain is DAGVTQSPTHLIKTRGQQVTLRCSPKSGHDTVSWYQQALGQGPQFIFQYYEEEERQRGNFPDRFSGHQFPNYSSELNVNALLLGDSALYLCASSPRLVGCTQYFGPGTRLTVL.

This clonotype occurred many times. This sequence joins TRBV20-1 and TRBJ2-1; TRBD2 matches 8 bases. V was clipped by 0 bases and J by 10 bases; unmatched bases: 14. This CDR3 has 16 residues. In germline, CDR1 is DFQATT, CDR2 SNEGSKA (reference sequence). In nucleotides, the CDR3 is TGCAGTGCTAGAGATATTAGCTCGAGCGGGAGTAGCGAGCAGTTCTTC. It encodes CSARDISSSGSSEQFF.

This clonotype was observed at least ten times. This rearrangement joins TRBV5-1 to TRBJ1-4, with D maybe TRBD1 (5 bases). Trimming stripped 2 bases from V and 0 bases from J, with 8 bases between. CDR1 and CDR2 from the germline V gene are SGHRS and YFSETQ. The length of the CDR3 is 15 residues. CDR3: CASSLRQSTNEKLFF. The DNA of the CDR3 is TGCGCCAGCAGCTTAAGACAGTCAACTAATGAAAAACTGTTTTTT. The full variable domain, with the rest looked up from reference TRBV5-1 and TRBJ1-4, is KAGVTQTPRYLIKTRGQQVTLSCSPISGHRSVSWYQQTPGQGLQFLFEYFSETQRNKGNFPGRFSGRQFSNSRSEMNVSTLELGDSALYLCASSLRQSTNEKLFFGSGTQLSVL.

This clonotype was seen more than once but under ten times. The chain uses TRBV20-1 and TRBJ2-2, with 9 positions matching TRBD2. V lost 0 bases and J lost 3; bases outside the gene matches: 11. CDR3 length equals 18 residues. CDR1 is DFQATT and CDR2 is SNEGSKA in the germline V gene (reference sequence). CDR3 region: CSARDLAGRAGDTGELFF. The CDR3 nucleotides read TGCAGTGCTAGAGACCTAGCGGGGAGGGCCGGGGACACCGGGGAGCTGTTTTTT.

This clonotype was counted only a few times. The chain employs TRBV5-1 and TRBJ1-1; maybe TRBD1 (5 bases). The CDR3 consists of 14 residues. Germline CDR1 and CDR2: SGHRS and YFSETQ. V dropped 4 bases and J dropped 4 bases, with 14 bases sitting between them. The DNA of the CDR3 is TGCGCCAGCAGCAGGGGCGGGGGTGGCACTGAAGCTTTCTTT. Amino acids: CASSRGGGGTEAFF. The full variable domain, in which reference TRBV5-1 and TRBJ1-1 provide the parts outside the CDR3, is KAGVTQTPRYLIKTRGQQVTLSCSPISGHRSVSWYQQTPGQGLQFLFEYFSETQRNKGNFPGRFSGRQFSNSRSEMNVSTLELGDSALYLCASSRGGGGTEAFFGQGTRLTVV.

This clonotype was seen many times. The V and J genes are TRBV6-5 and TRBJ1-3, with D hard to call. Germline CDR1 is MNHEY and CDR2 is SVGAGI. The CDR3 runs 12 residues. The ends were cut back, 6 bases at V and 4 bases at J, with 7 bases in the middle. The CDR3 region is CASRSTGNTIYF. CDR3 nucleotides: TGTGCCAGCAGGTCAACAGGAAACACCATATATTTT.

This clonotype was detected ten times or more. The genes are TRBV3-1 and TRBJ2-1; 9 bases fit TRBD2. Germline-derived CDR1 and CDR2 are LGHDT and YNNKEL (reference sequence). V lost 4 bases to trimming and J lost 6 bases; unmatched junction nucleotides: 10. The CDR3 has 16 amino acids. CDR3 coding DNA: TGTGCCAGCAGCCGGTTAGCGGGAGTGAAGGGCAATGAGCAGTTCTTC. This codes for CASSRLAGVKGNEQFF.

This clonotype was seen repeatedly, ten times or more. The chain employs TRBV10-3 and TRBJ1-4; no clear D. There are 14 residues in the CDR3. The V gene's germline CDR1 is ENHRY and CDR2 SYGVKD. The V end was cut by 4 bases, the J end by 6 bases, with 12 bases between. This CDR3 is CAISGERSDEKLFF. The CDR3 DNA reads as TGTGCCATCAGTGGTGAGAGGTCAGATGAAAAACTGTTTTTT.

This clonotype was counted a few times. The chain links TRBV12-3 or TRBV12-4 to TRBJ2-3; 9 bases fit TRBD2. The J segment lost 1 base and the V segment lost 6 bases, leaving 11 bases of the junction unmatched. CDR3 length: 17 amino acids. CDR3 in DNA: TGTGCCAGCAGACCGGGACTAGCTCGGGATCGCACAGATACGCAGTATTTT. Translating gives CASRPGLARDRTDTQYF.

This clonotype was detected only a few times. The CDR3 DNA is TGTGCCAGCCGGGGGCGTGAAAAACTGTTTTTT. It yields the protein CASRGREKLFF. The rearrangement joins TRBV19 to TRBJ1-4; TRBD1 might be the D (6 bases). This CDR3 contains 11 residues. In germline, CDR1 is LNHDA, CDR2 SQIVND (reference sequence). The ends were cut back, 9 bases at V and 7 bases at J, with 9 bases in the middle.

This clonotype was found a few times. The rearrangement links TRBV18 to TRBJ2-3, with D perhaps TRBD1 or TRBD2 (5 bases each). Germline values: CDR1 KGHSH, CDR2 LQKENI. The CDR3 contains 12 residues. Between the trimmed V and J ends, which lost 3 bases and 4 bases, there was a span of 5 bases. In nucleotides, the CDR3 is TGTGCCAGCTCACCGGGACCAGATACGCAGTATTTT. Protein: CASSPGPDTQYF.

This clonotype was observed many times. This chain uses TRBV4-1 with TRBJ1-1; possibly TRBD1 for D (5 bases). The length of the CDR3 is 14 residues. The germline V gene encodes CDR1 MGHRA and CDR2 YSYEKL. V was trimmed by 5 bases and J by 3 bases, leaving 13 bases between them. CDR3 amino acids: CASSSHRYDTEAFF. The CDR3 DNA is TGCGCCAGCAGCTCCCACAGGTATGACACTGAAGCTTTCTTT.

This clonotype was counted many times. The chain is built from TRBV19 and TRBJ2-2, with D possibly being TRBD2 (7 bases). This CDR3 is built from 15 residues. Trimming pared 3 bases from V and 5 bases from J, leaving 13 bases between. Germline V gene lookup returns CDR1 LNHDA and CDR2 SQIVND (reference sequence). Here the CDR3 DNA reads TGTGCCAGTAGTATTCAACAGGGAGGGACCGGGGAGCTGTTTTTT. Encoded protein: CASSIQQGGTGELFF.

This clonotype was seen many times. J is TRBJ2-5 and V is TRBV20-1; 10 positions match TRBD1. The CDR3 totals 14 residues. Germline CDR1 and CDR2: DFQATT and SNEGSKA (reference sequence). J gave up 4 bases and V 4 bases, and 6 bases lay outside the gene matches. This CDR3 reads CSATGQGDIETQYF. For the CDR3, the DNA is TGCAGTGCTACCGGACAGGGGGATATAGAGACCCAGTACTTC.

The chain couples TRBV5-6 to TRBJ2-1; D is undetermined. The CDR3 sequence is 12 residues long. Per the germline V gene, CDR1 is SGHDT and CDR2 is YYEEEE. Trimming took off 5 bases at V and 7 bases at J, with 10 bases between the two ends. CDR3 sequence reads: CASSSMGNEQFF. The CDR3 DNA reads TGTGCCAGCAGTTCTATGGGAAATGAGCAGTTCTTC.

The table lists this clonotype with a few counts. The gene calls are TRBV7-2 and TRBJ2-1; TRBD2 is a possible D gene (6 bases). This CDR3 comprises 14 residues. In germline, CDR1 is SGHTA, CDR2 FQGNSA. The germline V and J ends were trimmed by 5 bases and 2 bases, with 10 bases remaining between them. The CDR3 reads CASSRERAYNEQFF. The CDR3 nucleotides read TGTGCCAGCAGCCGAGAGCGGGCCTACAATGAGCAGTTCTTC.

The chain carries TRBV5-8 and TRBJ2-5; maybe TRBD2 (6 bases). The CDR3 runs to 14 residues. Germline CDR1 SGHTS, CDR2 YDEGEE. V was pared by 4 bases and J by 3 bases, with 13 bases between. The CDR3 sequence: CASSRGLNKETQYF. The CDR3 coding sequence is TGTGCCAGCAGCCGGGGACTCAATAAAGAGACCCAGTACTTC.

This clonotype came up a few times. The V gene is TRBV7-2, the J gene TRBJ2-1, with D perhaps matching TRBD1 or TRBD2 (5 bases each). The CDR3 has 12 amino acids. The germline V and J ends were trimmed by 5 bases and 9 bases, with 11 bases remaining between them. Per germline, CDR1 SGHTA and CDR2 FQGNSA. The CDR3 here is CASSPTGTEQFF. The CDR3 coding sequence is TGTGCCAGCAGCCCTACCGGGACTGAGCAGTTCTTC.

This clonotype was found a few times. This chain uses TRBV19 with TRBJ2-3; 8 nucleotides line up with TRBD2. The CDR3 runs to 14 residues. Losses at the gene ends were 5 bases for V and 4 bases for J; bases not matched to a gene: 5. The V gene's germline CDR1 is LNHDA and CDR2 SQIVND (reference sequence). For the CDR3, the DNA is TGTGCCAGTAGTTGGACTAGCCCTCCAGATACGCAGTATTTT. Amino acids: CASSWTSPPDTQYF.